The 15 T cell receptor beta chains below come from one sample, sequenced in a study of regulatory T cells in long-lasting Graves disease. iRepertoire HTBI primers and Arm-PCR of CDR3 regions built TCR beta libraries. TCRdb re-derived calls from the multiplex PCR reads in MiXCR, one entry per CDR3 protein. Among around 480,000 distinct CDR3 sequences, roughly 16% were seen once, and the ten largest hold approximately 25%. Described time point: newly diagnosed GD, antithyroid drugs for less than 3 months. Construction of the TCR library relied on RNA isolated from PBMCs. Separately, the same data were catalogued under a study of T cells in Graves' hyperthyroidism and ophthalmopathy.

The sample in question was peripheral blood mononuclear cells (PBMCs), obtained at new diagnosis, from a patient treated with antithyroid drugs. The receptors come from a woman aged 40-65 years with Graves disease.

This clonotype was seen at least ten times. This chain connects TRBV7-8 to TRBJ2-1, with D maybe TRBD1 (6 bases). The CDR3 consists of 13 residues. Germline CDR1 reads SGHVS; CDR2 reads FQNEAQ. The V end was cut by 5 bases, the J end by 9 bases, with 14 bases between. The CDR3 region has the DNA TGTGCCAGCAGCAGGGGGACCCAGTTTGAGCAGTTCTTC. This translates into CASSRGTQFEQFF.

There are a few counts of this clonotype. The rearrangement joins TRBV19 to TRBJ1-5; D not certain. Trimming took off 3 bases at V and 0 bases at J, with 15 bases between the two ends. The CDR3 sequence is 17 residues long. The V gene's germline CDR1 is LNHDA and CDR2 SQIVND (reference sequence). In DNA, the CDR3 is TGTGCCAGTAGTATTTACCCGAGCAGTTATAGCAATCAGCCCCAGCATTTT. Amino acid sequence: CASSIYPSSYSNQPQHF.

The chain is built from TRBV28 and TRBJ2-2; possibly TRBD2 for D (6 bases). Germline assignment: CDR1 MDHEN and CDR2 SYDVKM. Between the trimmed V and J ends, which lost 3 bases and 7 bases, there was a span of 18 bases. The CDR3 is made up of 16 amino acids. The CDR3 DNA reads as TGTGCCAGCAGTTTCTTGGGTACGGGGGACCACGGGGAGCTGTTTTTT. This translates into CASSFLGTGDHGELFF. Together with reference TRBV28 and TRBJ2-2, the CDR3 gives the full variable domain: DVKVTQSSRYLVKRTGEKVFLECVQDMDHENMFWYRQDPGLGLRLIYFSYDVKMKEKGDIPEGYSVSREKKERFSLILESASTNQTSMYLCASSFLGTGDHGELFFGEGSRLTVL.

With respect to this clonotype: This could be a read error, since a much larger clone is one nucleotide away. The chain combines TRBV20-1 with TRBJ2-1; D remains ambiguous. This CDR3 has 13 residues. Germline lookup yields CDR1 DFQATT and CDR2 SNEGSKA (reference sequence). The V gene lost 0 bases and the J gene lost 13 bases, with 16 bases spanning the gap. This CDR3 reads CSAREPLHAAQFF. The CDR3 bases are TGCAGTGCTAGAGAGCCCCTTCATGCGGCCCAGTTCTTC.

The table lists this clonotype with many counts. The rearrangement uses TRBV2 and TRBJ1-4; 8 bases map to TRBD1. V shed 6 bases and J 0 bases; nucleotides not matched to a gene: 9. This CDR3 is 17 amino acids long. Germline CDR1 is SNHLY and CDR2 is FYNNEI. The CDR3 DNA is TGTGCCAGCAGAGGACAGGGCGCAGAGTCAACTAATGAAAAACTGTTTTTT. Amino acid sequence: CASRGQGAESTNEKLFF.

This clonotype was counted between two and nine times. The chain has TRBV12-3 or TRBV12-4 and TRBJ1-5; 8 nucleotides align to TRBD1. V lost 5 bases and J lost 4; bases outside the gene matches: 4. The CDR3 has 14 amino acids. Written as DNA, the CDR3 is TGTGCCAGCAGTCAGGACAGGGTAAATCAGCCCCAGCATTTT. It encodes CASSQDRVNQPQHF.

V gene TRBV6-5 combines with J gene TRBJ1-1, with a weak D call TRBD1 (5 bases). This CDR3 region has 15 residues. The V gene lost 2 bases and the J gene lost 3 bases, with 13 bases spanning the gap. Per germline, CDR1 MNHEY and CDR2 SVGAGI. CDR3 bases: TGTGCCAGCAGTTACGGCGGGGGACTGGACACTGAAGCTTTCTTT. Its translation is CASSYGGGLDTEAFF.

The chain has TRBV15 and TRBJ1-1; D not certain. This CDR3 is built from 14 residues. Germline CDR1 reads LNHNV; CDR2 reads YYDKDF (reference sequence). Trimming cost V 1 base and J 11 bases, with 17 bases left between them. CDR3: CATSRARAALEAFF. The CDR3 DNA reads TGTGCCACCAGCAGAGCGAGGGCGGCCCTAGAGGCTTTCTTT.

This clonotype has at least ten counts. This chain uses TRBV7-9 with TRBJ1-1; D perhaps matches TRBD1 (6 bases). Trimming stripped 5 bases from V and 1 base from J, with 14 bases between. CDR1 SEHNR and CDR2 FQNEAQ come from the germline V gene (reference sequence). The CDR3 contains 15 residues. The CDR3 DNA sequence: TGTGCCAGCAGCCCAGACCCGACAGGGAACACTGAAGCTTTCTTT. Translated: CASSPDPTGNTEAFF.

This clonotype was counted ten times or more. Relative to the germline gene, one junction end is altered; a read error may explain this. V and J are TRBV7-2 and TRBJ1-1; D gene unclear. Per the germline V gene, CDR1 is SGHTA and CDR2 is FQGNSA. CDR3 length equals 13 residues. The CDR3 region has the DNA TGCGCCAGCAGCTTGGCCGCAGGCACTGAAGCTTTCTTT. It yields the protein CASSLAAGTEAFF. Variable domain in full (rest from reference TRBV7-2 and TRBJ1-1): GAGVSQSPSNKVTEKGKDVELRCDPISGHTALYWYRQSLGQGLEFLIYFQGNSAPDKSGLPSDRFSAERTGGSVSTLTIQRTQQEDSAVYLCASSLAAGTEAFFGQGTRLTVV.

The chain couples TRBV19 to TRBJ2-1; D possibly corresponds to TRBD2 (6 bases). The ends were cut back, 3 bases at V and 6 bases at J, with 12 bases in the middle. CDR1 LNHDA and CDR2 SQIVND come from the germline V gene (reference sequence). The CDR3 spans 14 residues. The CDR3 region is CASSIGGPGNEQFF. For the CDR3, the DNA is TGTGCCAGTAGTATCGGGGGTCCGGGCAATGAGCAGTTCTTC.

This clonotype was counted at least ten times. The V and J genes are TRBV29-1 and TRBJ2-5; TRBD2 might be the D (6 bases). The germline V gene has CDR1 SQVTM and CDR2 ANQGSEA. Deletions cut 6 bases from V and 2 bases from J, with 13 bases between. This CDR3 comprises 13 residues. The CDR3 region has the DNA TGCAGCGTCGGAGGGGTAGCGCAAGAGACCCAGTACTTC. It translates to CSVGGVAQETQYF. Together with reference TRBV29-1 and TRBJ2-5, the CDR3 gives the full variable domain: SAVISQKPSRDICQRGTSLTIQCQVDSQVTMMFWYRQQPGQSLTLIATANQGSEATYESGFVIDKFPISRPNLTFSTLTVSNMSPEDSSIYLCSVGGVAQETQYFGPGTRLLVL.

This clonotype appeared many times. This chain uses TRBV12-3 or TRBV12-4 with TRBJ2-7; perhaps TRBD1 as D (6 bases). The CDR3 is 13 residues long. Trimming left V 4 bases short and J 7 bases short, with 14 bases between. This chain's CDR3 is CASSSVTGLEQYF. DNA of the CDR3: TGTGCCAGCAGTTCGGTAACAGGGCTAGAGCAGTACTTC.

This clonotype has at least ten counts. V gene TRBV9 combines with J gene TRBJ2-3, with D uncertain. There are 14 residues in the CDR3. From germline, CDR1 is SGDLS and CDR2 YYNGEE. V shed 3 bases and J shed 1 base, with 9 bases lying between them. CDR3 bases: TGTGCCAGCAGCGCCGCCCCTGGCACAGATACGCAGTATTTT. Translated, it gives CASSAAPGTDTQYF.

This clonotype was observed many times. The chain uses TRBV12-3 or TRBV12-4 and TRBJ2-3; 8 nucleotides align to TRBD2. CDR3 length: 15 residues. Losses at the gene ends were 6 bases for V and 0 bases for J; bases not matched to a gene: 5. The CDR3 nucleotides are TGTGCCAGCAGCCCGCGGGAGGCTAGCACAGATACGCAGTATTTT. This sequence encodes CASSPREASTDTQYF.